This entry lists 5 T cell receptor beta chains sequenced from one sample in a study of blood T cell repertoires in COVID-19. Clones were sequenced by immunoSEQ multiplex PCR, and TCRdb holds only the in-frame ones, with some missing. Counted here are about 100,000 clones, 87% occurring once; the ten biggest clones make up around 6.9%. The sample comprised peripheral blood. These receptors came from a man aged 30 to 39 in a cohort sampled during active COVID-19.

J is TRBJ2-7 and V is TRBV3-1 (or the pseudogene TRBV3-2); 11 bases are a match to TRBD1. This CDR3 spans 15 amino acids. Trimming took 1 base from V and 4 from J; bases not matched to a gene: 3. Germline loops: CDR1 LGHDT, CDR2 YNNKEL (reference sequence). CDR3 in DNA: TGTGCCAGCAGCCAAGGGACAGGGGGCACGTACGAGCAGTACTTC. Encoded protein: CASSQGTGGTYEQYF.

V gene TRBV5-1 combines with J gene TRBJ2-7, with 7 positions matching TRBD2. This CDR3 spans 15 amino acids. V lost 0 bases, J lost 3 bases, and 6 bases stayed unmatched. Germline CDR1 reads SGHRS; CDR2 reads YFSETQ. The CDR3 sequence: CASSLVAGESYEQYF. DNA for the CDR3: TGCGCCAGCAGCTTGGTCGCGGGGGAAAGCTACGAGCAGTACTTC.

The chain combines TRBV27 with TRBJ2-7; D perhaps matches TRBD1 (6 bases). V was trimmed by 6 bases and J by 4 bases, leaving 19 bases between them. The germline V gene encodes CDR1 MNHEY and CDR2 SMNVEV (reference sequence). This CDR3 is built from 15 residues. The CDR3 DNA is TGTGCCAGCAGAGATACAATCAGGGGCGGGTACGAGCAGTACTTC. It yields the protein CASRDTIRGGYEQYF.

The chain has TRBV10-3 and TRBJ1-2; D not resolved. The CDR3 consists of 13 residues. Germline lookup yields CDR1 ENHRY and CDR2 SYGVKD. V lost 4 bases and J lost 5, with 11 bases in between. The CDR3 DNA follows: TGTGCCATCAGTGGAGGAAGGGAGTATGGCTACACCTTC. It translates to CAISGGREYGYTF.

The rearrangement joins TRBV11-3 to TRBJ2-2; perhaps TRBD2 as D (6 bases). The CDR3 contains 14 residues. V lost 2 bases and J 7 bases, leaving 11 bases between the germline ends. Per the germline V gene, CDR1 is SGHNT and CDR2 is YENEEA. CDR3 region: CASSLSGEYGELFF. CDR3 bases: TGTGCCAGCAGCTTATCGGGGGAATACGGGGAGCTGTTTTTT.